The 11 T cell receptor beta chains below come from one sample, sequenced in a study of T cells in Graves' hyperthyroidism and ophthalmopathy. TCR beta CDR3 sequences were amplified from RNA transcripts. The HTBI primer set served for first-round RT-PCR of the TCR CDR3. TCRdb ran MiXCR on the multiplex PCR reads and lists one entry per CDR3 protein. The sample carries hundreds of thousands of distinct CDR3 sequences, around a third recorded once. Sequences were obtained from blood. The receptors stem from a woman aged 40 to 49 with Graves' hyperthyroidism.

A remark on this clonotype: This may be a read error: a much more frequent sequence differs by one nucleotide. The chain is built from TRBV6-5 and TRBJ1-2; no definite D call. The CDR3 totals 13 residues. The ends were cut back, 6 bases at V and 3 bases at J, with 11 bases in the middle. Per the germline V gene, CDR1 is MNHEY and CDR2 is SVGAGI. The CDR3 reads CASSERADYGYTF. The CDR3 coding sequence is TGTGCCAGCAGCGAACGGGCAGACTATGGCTACACCTTC.

At least ten counts were recorded for this clonotype. V is TRBV6-5 and J is TRBJ1-5; D unresolved. V lost 6 bases and J 8 bases, leaving 20 bases between the germline ends. CDR3 size: 15 residues. Germline CDR1 reads MNHEY; CDR2 reads SVGAGI. The CDR3 sequence: CASRTTDGRWKPQHF. DNA of the CDR3: TGTGCCAGCAGAACGACGGACGGTAGGTGGAAGCCCCAGCATTTT.

This clonotype was counted ten times or more. This chain links TRBV29-1 with TRBJ1-1, with 8 bases identical to TRBD1. Unmatched junction bases numbered 11, after V lost 6 bases and J lost 8 bases. Germline V gene sequence: CDR1 SQVTM, CDR2 ANQGSEA. The CDR3 runs to 13 residues. The DNA for the CDR3 is TGCAGCGTGAGACAGGGGCCGAATTCGGAAGCTTTCTTT. This codes for CSVRQGPNSEAFF.

The rearrangement uses TRBV6-5 and TRBJ1-2, with a possible D match to TRBD1 (6 bases). Trimming pared 4 bases from V and 6 bases from J, leaving 15 bases between. This CDR3 region has 14 residues. From germline, CDR1 is MNHEY and CDR2 SVGAGI. In DNA, the CDR3 is TGTGCCAGCAGTTTTCAGGGGCTCGGACATGGCTACACCTTC. Its protein is CASSFQGLGHGYTF.

This clonotype was seen only a few times. The V gene is TRBV7-2, the J gene TRBJ2-7; the D is unclear. CDR1 SGHTA and CDR2 FQGNSA come from the germline V gene. The V and J ends lost 3 bases and 0 bases respectively, with 12 bases between them. This CDR3 spans 15 amino acids. CDR3 in DNA: TGTGCCAGCAGCTTTTCCCCGGTGAGCTCCTACGAGCAGTACTTC. Amino acid sequence: CASSFSPVSSYEQYF.

This clonotype came up many times. This chain uses TRBV6-6 with TRBJ1-2; 9 bases are shared with TRBD1. This CDR3 is 14 amino acids long. The germline V gene encodes CDR1 MNHNY and CDR2 SVGAGI (reference sequence). With 6 bases clipped from V and 2 bases from J, the junction kept 4 bases outside the gene matches. CDR3 residues: CASRGTGSNYGYTF. The CDR3, as DNA: TGTGCCAGCAGGGGGACAGGGTCAAACTATGGCTACACCTTC.

The chain combines TRBV28 with TRBJ1-6; D is perhaps TRBD1 (5 bases). This CDR3 has 13 residues. Trimming cost V 3 bases and J 10 bases, with 10 bases left between them. The germline V gene encodes CDR1 MDHEN and CDR2 SYDVKM. DNA for the CDR3: TGTGCCAGCAGTTTTCGGGGCAGGTCACCCCTCCACTTT. This translates into CASSFRGRSPLHF.

The genes are TRBV5-2 and TRBJ2-7; the table assigns TRBD1, which was not confirmed against the DNA. TRBV5-2 is designated a pseudogene. This CDR3 is built from 13 residues. The CDR3 nucleotides read TGTGCCAGCAAAGGGACGGTGATGAGGGAGGAGTACTTC. Translation: CASKGTVMREEYF.

This clonotype has at least ten counts. V is TRBV29-1 and J is TRBJ1-1; 7 positions match TRBD1. The CDR3 sequence is 13 residues long. The germline gives CDR1 SQVTM, CDR2 ANQGSEA. V shed 5 bases, J shed 1 base, and the junction held 4 bases outside the gene matches. CDR3 residues: CSVPRTGNTEAFF. In DNA form, the CDR3 reads TGCAGCGTTCCTCGGACAGGGAACACTGAAGCTTTCTTT. Drawing the rest from reference TRBV29-1 and TRBJ1-1, the complete variable domain is SAVISQKPSRDICQRGTSLTIQCQVDSQVTMMFWYRQQPGQSLTLIATANQGSEATYESGFVIDKFPISRPNLTFSTLTVSNMSPEDSSIYLCSVPRTGNTEAFFGQGTRLTVV.

This clonotype came up many times. This chain connects TRBV2 to TRBJ1-1; 7 bases map to TRBD1. After removal of 7 bases from V and 4 bases from J, the junction contained 6 bases not matched to a gene. CDR1 and CDR2 from the germline V gene are SNHLY and FYNNEI. The CDR3 is made up of 13 amino acids. The CDR3 sequence: CASKGAGGTEAFF. The CDR3 bases are TGTGCCAGCAAGGGGGCAGGCGGCACTGAAGCTTTCTTT.

This clonotype showed up just a few times. The CDR3 nucleotides are TGTGCCAGCAGTAATCCTGGACAGGGCCTTGACGAGCAGTACTTC. This translates into CASSNPGQGLDEQYF. The rearrangement links TRBV28 to TRBJ2-7, with 8 bases matching TRBD1. This CDR3 is built from 15 residues. V shed 5 bases and J 5 bases; nucleotides not matched to a gene: 11. The V gene's germline CDR1 is MDHEN and CDR2 SYDVKM.